The 8 T cell receptor beta chains below were found in one sample sequenced in a study of post-analysis software for immune sequencing data. Overall study results and limits: Elevated frequency relative to controls characterized about 5 TRBV segments in patients, TRBV5-6, TRBV5-1 and TRBV20-1 among them.

Tagging with unique molecular identifiers was a feature of the TCR beta cDNA libraries. TCRdb re-called the PCR reads through MiXCR, storing one row per CDR3 protein. Here the sample spans a few hundred thousand distinct CDR3 sequences, less than 40% being singletons. The antigens of these receptors remain unknown. Sequenced: blood. These receptors came from a girl aged 10 to 17 with multiple sclerosis.

This clonotype has ten or more counts. CDR3 residues: CSARPRHGGAYYEQYF. The CDR3 DNA sequence: TGCAGTGCTAGACCCCGACACGGGGGGGCCTACTACGAGCAGTACTTC. V and J are TRBV20-1 and TRBJ2-7; the match to TRBD2 covers 8 bases. Germline V gives CDR1 DFQATT, CDR2 SNEGSKA (reference sequence). The CDR3 length is 16 residues. After removal of 2 bases from V and 3 bases from J, the junction contained 12 bases not matched to a gene.

The chain has TRBV28 and TRBJ1-1, with 8 positions matching TRBD1. CDR3 length: 14 amino acids. Germline V gives CDR1 MDHEN, CDR2 SYDVKM. V dropped 3 bases and J dropped 5; count of bases not matched to a gene: 5. The CDR3 bases are TGTGCCAGCAGTTTCCCCAGGGGGCGTACTGAAGCTTTCTTT. It encodes CASSFPRGRTEAFF.

The gene calls are TRBV5-5 and TRBJ2-3, with 8 bases aligning to TRBD1. V dropped 4 bases and J dropped 2; count of bases not matched to a gene: 9. This CDR3 is built from 16 residues. Germline V lookup: CDR1 SGHKS, CDR2 YYEKEE (reference sequence). The CDR3 region is CASSQGAGGITDTQYF. Here the CDR3 DNA reads TGTGCCAGCAGCCAGGGGGCGGGCGGGATCACAGATACGCAGTATTTT.

This clonotype came up a few times. V and J are TRBV5-6 and TRBJ1-5, with a possible D match to TRBD1 (5 bases). V was cut by 5 bases and J by 5 bases, with 17 bases left in between. This CDR3 has 15 residues. Germline CDR1 is SGHDT and CDR2 is YYEEEE. CDR3 DNA sequence: TGTGCCAGCAGTCGTCAGGGACGTTCAGATCAGCCCCAGCATTTT. Its protein product is CASSRQGRSDQPQHF.

V is TRBV13 and J is TRBJ1-5; unclear D gene. The CDR3 spans 13 residues. Germline-derived CDR1 and CDR2 are PRHDT and FYEKMQ (reference sequence). V dropped 5 bases and J dropped 6 bases, with 11 bases sitting between them. CDR3 region: CASSRRGAQPQHF. CDR3 DNA sequence: TGTGCCAGCAGCCGACGGGGAGCTCAGCCCCAGCATTTT.

There are a few counts of this clonotype. V usage is TRBV20-1 and J usage is TRBJ2-4; TRBD1 matches at 7 bases. Per the germline V gene, CDR1 is DFQATT and CDR2 is SNEGSKA (reference sequence). The CDR3 loop spans 15 amino acids. The junction had 12 bases not matched to a gene; V was cut back by 5 bases and J by 5 bases. CDR3 region: CSASRIGDSQNIQYF. The CDR3 nucleotides are TGCAGTGCTTCGCGGATCGGGGACAGTCAAAACATTCAGTACTTC.

V is TRBV7-3 and J is TRBJ2-5, with a possible D match to TRBD1 (5 bases). The germline V gene has CDR1 SGHTA and CDR2 FQGTGA. V was shortened by 0 bases and J by 4 bases, with 9 bases between the two germline ends. This CDR3 is built from 14 residues. The CDR3 DNA is TGTGCCAGCAGCTTAACGGGGCGAGGAGAGACCCAGTACTTC. Translating it yields CASSLTGRGETQYF.

J is TRBJ2-4 and V is TRBV18; 10 positions agree with TRBD1. The CDR3 extends over 12 amino acids. The V and J ends lost 6 bases and 7 bases, in that order; junction bases with no gene match: 0. Germline-derived CDR1 and CDR2 are KGHSH and LQKENI. CDR3 region: CASSTGGNIQYF. CDR3 nucleotides: TGTGCCAGCTCGACAGGGGGCAACATTCAGTACTTC.